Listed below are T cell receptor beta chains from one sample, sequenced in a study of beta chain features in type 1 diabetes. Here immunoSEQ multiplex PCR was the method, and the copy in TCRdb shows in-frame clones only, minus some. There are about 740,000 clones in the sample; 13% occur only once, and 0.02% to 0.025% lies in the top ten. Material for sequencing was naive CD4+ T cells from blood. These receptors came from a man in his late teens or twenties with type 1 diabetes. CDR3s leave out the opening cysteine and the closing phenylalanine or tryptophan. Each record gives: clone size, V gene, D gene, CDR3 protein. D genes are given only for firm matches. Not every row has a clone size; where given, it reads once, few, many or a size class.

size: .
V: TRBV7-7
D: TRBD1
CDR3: ASSLDRPVTGELF

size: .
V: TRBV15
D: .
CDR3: ATSRDGRGFGEQY

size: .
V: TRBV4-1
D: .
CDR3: ASSQDTVGREKLF

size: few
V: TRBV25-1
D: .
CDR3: ASSEPNQAAAF

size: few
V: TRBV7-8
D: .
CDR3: ASSLLGALYEQY

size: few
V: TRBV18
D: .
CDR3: ASSPPQGLNTEAF

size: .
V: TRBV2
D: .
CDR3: ASRKAYGYT

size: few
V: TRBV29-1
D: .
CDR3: SVLGQPLAPNYGYT

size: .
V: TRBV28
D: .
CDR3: ASSDYEQY

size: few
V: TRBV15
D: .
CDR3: ATSKAGGETQY

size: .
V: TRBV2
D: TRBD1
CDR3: ASRTGNTEAF

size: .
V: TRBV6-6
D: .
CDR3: ASSSTSPIAKNIQY

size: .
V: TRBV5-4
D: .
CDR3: ASSFGTDFYEQY

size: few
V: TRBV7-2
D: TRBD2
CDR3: ASSRTGLATDTQY

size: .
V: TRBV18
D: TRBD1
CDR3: ASSLWTGPVYEQY

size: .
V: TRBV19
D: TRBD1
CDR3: ASRASRRGLGEQF

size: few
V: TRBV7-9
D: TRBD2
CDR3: ASSLAGAEETQY

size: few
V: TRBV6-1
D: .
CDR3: ASRQFTEDNEQF

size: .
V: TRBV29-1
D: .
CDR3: SVGTDTQY

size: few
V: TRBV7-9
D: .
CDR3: ASKGGFTDTQY

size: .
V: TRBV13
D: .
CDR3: ASSVQGNPSGANVLT

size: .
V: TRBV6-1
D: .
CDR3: ASSALYSDYGYT

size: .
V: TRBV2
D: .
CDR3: ASKETVNQPQH

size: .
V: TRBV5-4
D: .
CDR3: ASTHDPGGTDTQY

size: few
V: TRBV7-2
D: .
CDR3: ARGPGLDRLAYEKLF

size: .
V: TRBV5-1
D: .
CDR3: ASSLESVGLRSPLH

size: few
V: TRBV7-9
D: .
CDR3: ASSLPGALNSPLH

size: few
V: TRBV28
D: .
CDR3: ASRVLGTDTQY

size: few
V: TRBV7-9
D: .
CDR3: ASSWGIAYGYT

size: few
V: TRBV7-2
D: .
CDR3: ASSLVIGDNSPLH

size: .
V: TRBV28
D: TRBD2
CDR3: ASGEGQRAYGANVLT

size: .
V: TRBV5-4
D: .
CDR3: ATHGLYNEQF

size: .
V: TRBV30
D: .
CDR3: AWTYFQLNTEAF

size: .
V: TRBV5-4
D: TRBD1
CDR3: ASSLASGTGQNIQY

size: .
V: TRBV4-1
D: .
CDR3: ASSPGIGSATYEQY

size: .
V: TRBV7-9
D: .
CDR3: ASSLGPGNTEAF

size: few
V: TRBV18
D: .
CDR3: ASSPSGSATEAF

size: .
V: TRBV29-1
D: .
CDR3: SVTSGEWEQY

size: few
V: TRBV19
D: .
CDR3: ASSRDFYGYT

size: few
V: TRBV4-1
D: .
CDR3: ASSPPGRLNQPQH

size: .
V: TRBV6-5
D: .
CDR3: ASSRTQDFSYEQY

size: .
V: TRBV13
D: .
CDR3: ASSRKPQETQY

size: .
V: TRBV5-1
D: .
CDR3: ASSPLEGGPTEAF

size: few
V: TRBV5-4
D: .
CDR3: ASSQGGETQY

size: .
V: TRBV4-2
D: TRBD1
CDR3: ASSLGTGLETQY

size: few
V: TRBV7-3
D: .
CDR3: ASSLNGVQETQY

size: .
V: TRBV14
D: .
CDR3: ASSPGHETEAF

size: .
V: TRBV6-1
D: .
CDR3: ASSQKDWYQETQY

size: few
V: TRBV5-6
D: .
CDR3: ASSKTQLYGYT

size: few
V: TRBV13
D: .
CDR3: ASSFLQPETQY

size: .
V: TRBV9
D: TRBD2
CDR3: ASSAALLAGDYNEQF

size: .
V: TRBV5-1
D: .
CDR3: ASSLGILEMNTEAF

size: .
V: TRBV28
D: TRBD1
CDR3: ASIGSTGGPPGAEAF

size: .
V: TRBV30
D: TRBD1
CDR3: AWTRDRPEAF

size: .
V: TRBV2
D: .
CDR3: ASKDRTQNTEAF

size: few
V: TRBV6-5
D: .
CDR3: ASRPSGGTGELF

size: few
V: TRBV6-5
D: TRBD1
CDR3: ASSYDGTGTYGYT

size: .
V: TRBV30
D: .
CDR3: AWSVPYGPRETQY

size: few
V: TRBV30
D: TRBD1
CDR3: ATGTGVENTEAF

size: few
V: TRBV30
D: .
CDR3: AWSGQLNSPLH